This T cell receptor (beta chain) was sequenced for a study of T cells in Graves' hyperthyroidism and ophthalmopathy. This clonotype was detected ten times or more. The TCR beta CDR3 regions underwent amplification using RNA transcripts as the source. TCR CDR3 regions were first amplified by RT-PCR with HTBI primers. TCRdb analysed the multiplex PCR reads with MiXCR anew, one entry per CDR3 protein. The sample shows under 300,000 distinct CDR3 sequences, around a quarter of them seen only once. Germline V gives CDR1 KGHDR, CDR2 SFDVKD. V was pared by 0 bases and J by 1 base, with 5 bases between. This CDR3 contains 14 residues.

V gene TRBV24-1 combines with J gene TRBJ1-2; D is undetermined. The specimen sequenced was blood. This TCR was recovered from a man aged 35-49 years with Graves' hyperthyroidism that later progressed to Graves' ophthalmopathy. DNA for the CDR3: TGTGCCACCAGTGATTTGACAAGTAACTATGGCTACACCTTC. Its translation is CATSDLTSNYGYTF.